This TCR beta chain was identified during a study of radiation and T cells in renal cell carcinoma. Study-level findings and limits: Baseline intratumoral clonotype presence is unknown without pretreatment biopsies.

V lost 0 bases and J lost 4, with 9 bases in between. From germline, CDR1 is SGHVS and CDR2 FQNEAQ. The CDR3 totals 15 residues. The repertoire was sequenced with immunoSEQ multiplex PCR; TCRdb's copy has only in-frame clones and lacks some. The sample lists tens of thousands of clones; less than 85% were seen once. This sample's time point: blood 2 weeks post-SBRT. The treatment: 15 Gy SBRT to primary tumor, nephrectomy 4 weeks later. Clear cell pathology was present in this patient's renal cell carcinoma. Points on this clone: Its matching antigen is unknown.

The sample was blood, taken from a patient whose treatment included radiotherapy and nephrectomy. The TCR was taken from an older woman with renal cell carcinoma. The rearrangement joins TRBV7-8 to TRBJ2-2; possible D gene TRBD2, 5 bases. This CDR3 reads CASSLAGEFTGELFF. CDR3 DNA sequence: TGTGCCAGCAGCTTAGCCGGGGAGTTCACCGGGGAGCTGTTTTTT.